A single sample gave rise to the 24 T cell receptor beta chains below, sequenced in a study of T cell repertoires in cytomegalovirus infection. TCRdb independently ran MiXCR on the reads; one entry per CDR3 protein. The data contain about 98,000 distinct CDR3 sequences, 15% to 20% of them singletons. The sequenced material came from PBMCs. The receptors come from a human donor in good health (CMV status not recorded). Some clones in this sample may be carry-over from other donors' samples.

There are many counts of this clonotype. CDR3 in DNA: TGCGCCAGCAGCTCGGGACTAGCGGGGTACAATGAGCAGTTCTTC. This encodes CASSSGLAGYNEQFF. V usage is TRBV5-1 and J usage is TRBJ2-1; TRBD2 aligns across 13 bases. The CDR3 has 15 amino acids. Germline CDR1 SGHRS, CDR2 YFSETQ. V lost 3 bases and J lost 4; bases outside the gene matches: 1.

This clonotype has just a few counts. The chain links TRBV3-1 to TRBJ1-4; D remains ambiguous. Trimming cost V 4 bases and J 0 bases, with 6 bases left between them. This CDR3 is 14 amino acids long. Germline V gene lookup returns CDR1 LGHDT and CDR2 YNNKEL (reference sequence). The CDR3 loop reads CASSRTTTNEKLFF. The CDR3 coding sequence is TGTGCCAGCAGCCGCACGACAACTAATGAAAAACTGTTTTTT.

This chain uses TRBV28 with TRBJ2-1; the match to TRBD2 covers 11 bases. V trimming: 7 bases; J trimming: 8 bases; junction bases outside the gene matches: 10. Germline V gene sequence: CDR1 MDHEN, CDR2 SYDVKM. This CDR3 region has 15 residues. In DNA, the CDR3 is TGTGCCAGCAACGTAGCGGGGGGGTTTTTCGATGAGCAGTTCTTC. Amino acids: CASNVAGGFFDEQFF.

The CDR3 reads CSAFRTVMNTEAFF. As DNA, the CDR3 is TGCAGTGCCTTCCGGACGGTGATGAACACTGAAGCTTTCTTT. The rearrangement joins TRBV20-1 to TRBJ1-1, with D uncertain. Germline assignment: CDR1 DFQATT and CDR2 SNEGSKA (reference sequence). V lost 6 bases and J lost 0, with 14 bases in between. CDR3 size: 14 residues.

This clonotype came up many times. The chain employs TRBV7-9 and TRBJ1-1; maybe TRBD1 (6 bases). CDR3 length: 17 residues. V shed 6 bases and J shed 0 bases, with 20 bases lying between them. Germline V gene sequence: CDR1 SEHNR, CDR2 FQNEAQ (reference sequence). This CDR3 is CASRFGTRQGLNTEAFF. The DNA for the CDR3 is TGTGCCAGCAGGTTTGGGACACGCCAAGGGTTGAACACTGAAGCTTTCTTT.

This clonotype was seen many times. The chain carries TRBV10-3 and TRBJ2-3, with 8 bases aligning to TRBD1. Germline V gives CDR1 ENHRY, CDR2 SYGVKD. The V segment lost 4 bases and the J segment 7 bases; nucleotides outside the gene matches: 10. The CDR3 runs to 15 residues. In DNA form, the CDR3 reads TGTGCCATCAGTGGCGGACAGGGTGGCTTAAATACGCAGTATTTT. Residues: CAISGGQGGLNTQYF.

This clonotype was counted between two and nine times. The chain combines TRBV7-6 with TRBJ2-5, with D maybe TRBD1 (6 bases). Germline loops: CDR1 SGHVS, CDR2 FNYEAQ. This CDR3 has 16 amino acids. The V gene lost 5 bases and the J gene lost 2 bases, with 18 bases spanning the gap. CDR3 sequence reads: CASSPQGFGRQETQYF. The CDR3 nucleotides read TGTGCCAGCAGCCCACAGGGATTTGGGCGTCAAGAGACCCAGTACTTC. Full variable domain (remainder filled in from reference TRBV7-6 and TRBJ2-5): GAGVSQSPRYKVTKRGQDVALRCDPISGHVSLYWYRQALGQGPEFLTYFNYEAQQDKSGLPNDRFSAERPEGSISTLTIQRTEQRDSAMYRCASSPQGFGRQETQYFGPGTRLLVL.

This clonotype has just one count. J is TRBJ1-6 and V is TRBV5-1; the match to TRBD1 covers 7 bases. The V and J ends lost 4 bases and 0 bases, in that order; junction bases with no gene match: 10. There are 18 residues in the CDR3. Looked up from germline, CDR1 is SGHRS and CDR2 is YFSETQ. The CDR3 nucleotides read TGCGCCAGCAGCCCGGCGGGACAGCTTAGCTCCTATAATTCACCCCTCCACTTT. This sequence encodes CASSPAGQLSSYNSPLHF.

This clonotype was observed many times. CDR3 in DNA: TGTGCCAGCAGCTCCCCCGAGGCGGGGGTCCGCACAGATACGCAGTATTTT. Protein: CASSSPEAGVRTDTQYF. The V call is TRBV11-2, the J call TRBJ2-3, with 7 bases fitting TRBD2. CDR1 is SGHAT, CDR2 FQNNGV, per germline. V was pared by 4 bases and J by 1 base, with 11 bases of the junction left unmatched. This CDR3 is built from 17 residues. The full variable domain, with the rest looked up from reference TRBV11-2 and TRBJ2-3, is EAGVAQSPRYKIIEKRQSVAFWCNPISGHATLYWYQQILGQGPKLLIQFQNNGVVDDSQLPKDRFSAERLKGVDSTLKIQPAKLEDSAVYLCASSSPEAGVRTDTQYFGPGTRLTVL.

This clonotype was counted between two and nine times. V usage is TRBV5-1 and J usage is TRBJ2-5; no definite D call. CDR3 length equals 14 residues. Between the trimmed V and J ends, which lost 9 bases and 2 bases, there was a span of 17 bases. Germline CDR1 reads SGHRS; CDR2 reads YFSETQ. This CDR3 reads CATRRTVRQETQYF. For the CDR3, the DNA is TGCGCCACTCGAAGAACGGTTCGGCAAGAGACCCAGTACTTC.

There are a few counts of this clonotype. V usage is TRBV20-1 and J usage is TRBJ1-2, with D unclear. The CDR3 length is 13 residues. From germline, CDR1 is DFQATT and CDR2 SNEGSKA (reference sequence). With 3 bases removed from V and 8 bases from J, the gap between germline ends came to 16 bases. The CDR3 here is CSARASMGSGYTF. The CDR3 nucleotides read TGCAGTGCTAGGGCCTCGATGGGTAGCGGCTACACCTTC.

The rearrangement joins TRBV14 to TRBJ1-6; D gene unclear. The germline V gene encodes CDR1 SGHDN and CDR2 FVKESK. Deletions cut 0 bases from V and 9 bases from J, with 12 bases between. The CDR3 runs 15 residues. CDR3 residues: CASSQEGGWGSPLHF. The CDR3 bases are TGTGCCAGCAGCCAAGAAGGAGGCTGGGGTTCACCCCTCCACTTT.

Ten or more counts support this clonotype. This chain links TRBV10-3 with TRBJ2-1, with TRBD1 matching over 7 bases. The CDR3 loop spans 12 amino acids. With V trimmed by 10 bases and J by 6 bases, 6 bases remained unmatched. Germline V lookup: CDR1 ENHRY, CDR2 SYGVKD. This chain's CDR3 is CANKDRTNEQFF. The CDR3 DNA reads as TGTGCCAATAAGGACAGGACCAATGAGCAGTTCTTC.

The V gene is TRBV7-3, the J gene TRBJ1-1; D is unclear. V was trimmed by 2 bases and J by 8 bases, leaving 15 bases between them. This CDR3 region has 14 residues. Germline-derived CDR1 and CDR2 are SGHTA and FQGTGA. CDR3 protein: CASSLSGTAGEAFF. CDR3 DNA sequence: TGTGCCAGCAGCTTATCCGGTACGGCTGGGGAAGCTTTCTTT.

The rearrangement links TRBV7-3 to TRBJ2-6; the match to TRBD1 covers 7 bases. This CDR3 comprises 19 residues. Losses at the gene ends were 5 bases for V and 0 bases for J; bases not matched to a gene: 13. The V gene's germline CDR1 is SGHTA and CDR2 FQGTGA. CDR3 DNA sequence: TGTGCCAGCAGCCCGTTGACCGGACAGGCAGGCTCTGGGGCCAACGTCCTGACTTTC. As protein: CASSPLTGQAGSGANVLTF.

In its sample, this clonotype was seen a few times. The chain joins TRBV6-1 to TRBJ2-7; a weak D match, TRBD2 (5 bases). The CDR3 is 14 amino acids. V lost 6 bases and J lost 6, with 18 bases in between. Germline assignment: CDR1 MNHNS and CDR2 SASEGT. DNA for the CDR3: TGTGCCAGCAGACCCGGGAAGGCAGGCGGCGAGCAGTACTTC. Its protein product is CASRPGKAGGEQYF.

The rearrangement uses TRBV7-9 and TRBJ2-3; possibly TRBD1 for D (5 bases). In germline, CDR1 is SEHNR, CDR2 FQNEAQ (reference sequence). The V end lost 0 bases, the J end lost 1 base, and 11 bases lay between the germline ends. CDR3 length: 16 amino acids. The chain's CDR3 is CASSLATGRGTDTQYF. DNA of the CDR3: TGTGCCAGCAGCTTAGCGACGGGCAGGGGCACAGATACGCAGTATTTT. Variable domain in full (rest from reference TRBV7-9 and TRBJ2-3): DTGVSQNPRHKITKRGQNVTFRCDPISEHNRLYWYRQTLGQGPEFLTYFQNEAQLEKSRLLSDRFSAERPKGSFSTLEIQRTEQGDSAMYLCASSLATGRGTDTQYFGPGTRLTVL.

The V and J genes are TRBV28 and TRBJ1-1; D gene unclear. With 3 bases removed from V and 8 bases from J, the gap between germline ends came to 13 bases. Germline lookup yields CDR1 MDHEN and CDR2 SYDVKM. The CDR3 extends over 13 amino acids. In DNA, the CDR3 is TGTGCCAGCAGTTTCCTTGGAGGGCACGAAGCTTTCTTT. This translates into CASSFLGGHEAFF.

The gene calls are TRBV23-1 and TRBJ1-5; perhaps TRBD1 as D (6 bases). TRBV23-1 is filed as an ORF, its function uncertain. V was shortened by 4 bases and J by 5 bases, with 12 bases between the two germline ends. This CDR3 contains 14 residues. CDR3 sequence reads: CASSRHTGYQPQHF. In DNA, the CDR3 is TGCGCCAGCAGTCGCCATACAGGGTATCAGCCCCAGCATTTT.

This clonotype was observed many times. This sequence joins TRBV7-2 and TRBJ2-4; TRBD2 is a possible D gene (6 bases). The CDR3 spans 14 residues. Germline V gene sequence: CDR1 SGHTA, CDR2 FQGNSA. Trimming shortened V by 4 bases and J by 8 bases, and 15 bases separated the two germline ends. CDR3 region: CASSSQLTGDIQYF. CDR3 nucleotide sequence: TGTGCCAGCAGCTCGCAATTAACGGGGGACATTCAGTACTTC.

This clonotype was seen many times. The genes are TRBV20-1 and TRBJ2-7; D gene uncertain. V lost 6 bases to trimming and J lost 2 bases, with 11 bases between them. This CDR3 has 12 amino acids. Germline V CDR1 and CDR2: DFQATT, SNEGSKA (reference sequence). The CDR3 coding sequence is TGCAGTGCGAGACCGTCTACCTACGAGCAGTACTTC. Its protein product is CSARPSTYEQYF.

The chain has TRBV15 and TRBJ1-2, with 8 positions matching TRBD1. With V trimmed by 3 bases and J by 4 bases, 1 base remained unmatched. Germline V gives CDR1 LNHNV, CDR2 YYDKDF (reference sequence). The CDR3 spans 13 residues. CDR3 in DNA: TGTGCCACCAGCAGGCAGGGGGCCTATGGCTACACCTTC. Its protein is CATSRQGAYGYTF.

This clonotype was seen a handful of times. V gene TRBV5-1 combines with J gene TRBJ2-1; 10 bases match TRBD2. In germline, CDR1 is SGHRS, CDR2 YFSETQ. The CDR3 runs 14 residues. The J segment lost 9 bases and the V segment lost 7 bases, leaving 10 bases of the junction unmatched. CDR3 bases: TGCGCCAGCGTCTCTAGCGGGGGATACGGTGAGCAGTTCTTC. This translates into CASVSSGGYGEQFF.

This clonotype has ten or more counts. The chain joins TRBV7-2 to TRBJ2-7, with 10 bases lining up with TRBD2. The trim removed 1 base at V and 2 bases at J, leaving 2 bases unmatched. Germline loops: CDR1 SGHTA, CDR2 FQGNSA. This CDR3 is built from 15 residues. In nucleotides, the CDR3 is TGTGCCAGCAGCTTAGTAGCGGGGGGAACCTACGAGCAGTACTTC. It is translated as CASSLVAGGTYEQYF.